This T cell receptor beta chain was sequenced during a study of T cell repertoires in cytomegalovirus infection. This clonotype came up many times. The V and J ends lost 5 bases and 0 bases respectively, with 14 bases between them. Germline CDR1 and CDR2: SGHAT and FQNNGV. The length of the CDR3 is 16 residues. MiXCR was run by TCRdb on the reads, yielding one entry per CDR3 protein. The sample lists about 460,000 distinct CDR3 sequences, about 11% seen once, with 9.5% to 13% in the top ten. The rearrangement joins TRBV11-2 to TRBJ1-3; tentatively, D is TRBD1 (6 bases). The clonotype originates from a human donor in good health (CMV status not recorded). Some clones in this sample may be carry-over from other donors' samples. Sample: PBMCs. The CDR3 loop reads CASSPGQRFSGNTIYF. The CDR3 nucleotides read TGTGCCAGCAGCCCAGGACAGCGTTTCTCTGGAAACACCATATATTTT.